The entry below describes one TCR beta chain. Treatment defined: over 15 received Ad26.COV2.S at low or high dose, single or two shots; about 5 received placebo; per-sample allocation not given. Material that was analyzed had been drawn on day 63 after the first vaccine or placebo injection. The germline CDR1 and CDR2 sequences are SGHDT and YYEEEE. Trimming at V came to 4 bases and at J to 2 bases, leaving 4 bases not matched to a gene. CDR3 length: 14 amino acids. These data belong to a study of Ad26.COV2.S vaccination and SARS-CoV-2 variants. Assay used: immunoSEQ multiplex PCR; TCRdb lists only in-frame clones, some missing. The table records about 350,000 clones, roughly nine tenths of them present only once.

The genes are TRBV5-6 and TRBJ2-7; 9 bases match TRBD1. The TCR originated in a person between 18 and 65 years old who received the Ad26.COV2.S COVID-19 vaccine or a placebo. The sequencing here drew on peripheral blood, taken in a trial of Ad26.COV2.S vaccine versus placebo. The CDR3 nucleotides are TGTGCCAGCAGCAGGGACAGGGTAACCTACGAGCAGTACTTC. Its translation: CASSRDRVTYEQYF. The whole variable domain, filled in from reference TRBV5-6 and TRBJ2-7, reads DAGVTQSPTHLIKTRGQQVTLRCSPKSGHDTVSWYQQALGQGPQFIFQYYEEEERQRGNFPDRFSGHQFPNYSSELNVNALLLGDSALYLCASSRDRVTYEQYFGPGTRLTVT.